The 27 T cell receptor beta chains given below trace back to one sample, sequenced in a study of PD-1 blockade in mismatch repair-deficient tumors. Sequenced by immunoSEQ multiplex PCR; TCRdb stores in-frame clones only, minus some. Seen here are 100,000 or so clones, 82% observed once, and the top ten hold roughly 6.3%. Sequencing used peripheral blood, obtained roughly eight months after starting pembrolizumab. All receptors come from an adult with mismatch repair-deficient cancer.

This clone occurred once. This chain connects TRBV5-1 to TRBJ2-3; 7 bases are a match to TRBD2. CDR1 SGHRS and CDR2 YFSETQ come from the germline V gene. The CDR3 has 16 residues. Trimming took 0 bases from V and 3 from J; bases not matched to a gene: 7. CDR3 nucleotide sequence: TGCGCCAGCAGCTTGGGGGACTATTCACCTACAGATACGCAGTATTTT. Translation gives CASSLGDYSPTDTQYF.

J is TRBJ1-1 and V is TRBV6-5; D unresolved. Germline CDR1 reads MNHEY; CDR2 reads SVGAGI. Trimming stripped 0 bases from V and 1 base from J, with 6 bases between. This CDR3 is 14 amino acids long. The CDR3 DNA reads TGTGCCAGCAGTTACTCACTCTCGAACACTGAAGCTTTCTTT. Its protein is CASSYSLSNTEAFF.

The chain links TRBV13 to TRBJ2-1; D call uncertain. V was pared by 4 bases and J by 0 bases, with 13 bases between. CDR3 length: 16 amino acids. The V gene's germline CDR1 is PRHDT and CDR2 FYEKMQ (reference sequence). CDR3 DNA sequence: TGTGCCAGCAGCTCCCGGACGCTGAGCTCCTACAATGAGCAGTTCTTC. It specifies CASSSRTLSSYNEQFF.

The rearrangement links TRBV10-1 to TRBJ2-7; 7 bases match TRBD2. The ends lost 3 bases at V and 8 bases at J; junction bases unmatched: 13. The CDR3 spans 15 residues. Germline V gene lookup returns CDR1 WNHNN and CDR2 SYGVQD (reference sequence). This CDR3 is CASSDPQPRELQQYF. The CDR3 DNA sequence: TGCGCCAGCAGTGACCCCCAGCCGCGGGAGCTTCAGCAGTACTTC.

The chain carries TRBV13 and TRBJ2-7, with D possibly matching TRBD2 (7 bases). The CDR3 contains 15 residues. Germline CDR1 is PRHDT and CDR2 is FYEKMQ (reference sequence). V was pared by 5 bases and J by 0 bases, with 14 bases between. Written as DNA, the CDR3 is TGTGCCAGCAGCAGGGGGGGCGGGTCCTCCTACGAGCAGTACTTC. Protein product: CASSRGGGSSYEQYF.

The chain recombines TRBV5-4 with TRBJ2-7; 14 bases map to TRBD2. CDR3 size: 16 residues. CDR1 and CDR2 (germline): SGHNT, YYREEE (reference sequence). Trimming cost V 3 bases and J 6 bases; bases outside gene matches: 8. This chain's CDR3 is CASSWGLAGVKGEQYF. Written as DNA, the CDR3 is TGTGCCAGCAGCTGGGGACTAGCGGGAGTCAAGGGCGAGCAGTACTTC.

V gene TRBV10-3 combines with J gene TRBJ2-1, with 8 bases that match TRBD2. Germline CDR1 reads ENHRY; CDR2 reads SYGVKD. CDR3 length equals 14 residues. The trim removed 3 bases at V and 6 bases at J, leaving 4 bases unmatched. The CDR3: CAISDTSGINEQFF. DNA of the CDR3: TGTGCCATCAGTGATACTAGCGGAATCAATGAGCAGTTCTTC.

The chain combines TRBV11-3 with TRBJ1-1; D unresolved. This CDR3 region has 13 residues. V gave up 4 bases and J gave up 4 bases, with 10 bases separating them. From germline, CDR1 is SGHNT and CDR2 YENEEA. In nucleotides, the CDR3 is TGTGCCAGCAGCTCCTACAGATCCACTGAAGCTTTCTTT. Protein sequence: CASSSYRSTEAFF. Full variable domain (missing parts from reference TRBV11-3 and TRBJ1-1): EAGVVQSPRYKIIEKKQPVAFWCNPISGHNTLYWYLQNLGQGPELLIRYENEEAVDDSQLPKDRFSAERLKGVDSTLKIQPAELGDSAVYLCASSSYRSTEAFFGQGTRLTVV.

V and J are TRBV7-2 and TRBJ1-1; 8 nucleotides align to TRBD1. The germline gives CDR1 SGHTA, CDR2 FQGNSA. V shed 1 base and J 8 bases; nucleotides not matched to a gene: 3. This CDR3 region has 13 residues. The CDR3 nucleotides read TGTGCCAGCAGCTTAGAAGGGACAGGCGAAGCTTTCTTT. This codes for CASSLEGTGEAFF.

The chain recombines TRBV14 with TRBJ1-1, with D possibly matching TRBD1 (5 bases). Germline values: CDR1 SGHDN, CDR2 FVKESK. V lost 0 bases to trimming and J lost 5 bases, with 13 bases between them. The CDR3 spans 15 residues. The CDR3 loop is CASSQDLGQGTEAFF. The CDR3 nucleotides are TGTGCCAGCAGCCAAGACCTGGGGCAGGGAACTGAAGCTTTCTTT.

The chain couples TRBV6-6 to TRBJ2-7; D is perhaps TRBD2 (6 bases). Trimming cost V 2 bases and J 3 bases, with 14 bases left between them. Looked up from germline, CDR1 is MNHNY and CDR2 is SVGAGI (reference sequence). The CDR3 length is 15 residues. CDR3 DNA sequence: TGTGCCAGCAGTTACAGCGGGTCAGCTGTCTACGAGCAGTACTTC. It translates to CASSYSGSAVYEQYF.

The chain joins TRBV2 to TRBJ2-1; the match to TRBD2 covers 13 bases. J was trimmed by 2 bases and V by 5 bases; bases with no gene match: 6. Per the germline V gene, CDR1 is SNHLY and CDR2 is FYNNEI. This CDR3 is 17 amino acids long. The CDR3 loop reads CASSRTSGSIAYNEQFF. CDR3 bases: TGTGCCAGCAGTCGGACTAGCGGGAGTATTGCCTACAATGAGCAGTTCTTC. Combining the CDR3 with reference TRBV2 and TRBJ2-1 gives the whole variable domain EPEVTQTPSHQVTQMGQEVILRCVPISNHLYFYWYRQILGQKVEFLVSFYNNEISEKSEIFDDQFSVERPDGSNFTLKIRSTKLEDSAMYFCASSRTSGSIAYNEQFFGPGTRLTVL.

V usage is TRBV4-2 and J usage is TRBJ2-2; 10 bases map to TRBD2. CDR3 length: 19 residues. Germline V gives CDR1 LGHNA, CDR2 YNFKEQ. V dropped 0 bases and J dropped 4; count of bases not matched to a gene: 11. As DNA, the CDR3 is TGTGCCAGCAGCCAAGATGGGCTAGCGGGAGATGGGGGCACCGGGGAGCTGTTTTTT. Encoded protein: CASSQDGLAGDGGTGELFF.

V usage is TRBV9 and J usage is TRBJ2-3; 13 bases line up with TRBD2. With V trimmed by 3 bases and J by 9 bases, 10 bases remained unmatched. The CDR3 consists of 16 residues. Germline V gives CDR1 SGDLS, CDR2 YYNGEE. The DNA for the CDR3 is TGTGCCAGCAGCGCTTCCACTGGACTAGCGGGAGACACGCAGTATTTT. Translating gives CASSASTGLAGDTQYF.

The sample holds one count of this clone. Other DNA sequences in this sample translate to the same CDR3. The chain joins TRBV7-2 to TRBJ2-5, with 11 bases identical to TRBD2. The trim removed 1 base at V and 5 bases at J, leaving 3 bases unmatched. Per germline, CDR1 SGHTA and CDR2 FQGNSA. This CDR3 region has 15 residues. The CDR3 loop is CASSLGVAGGETQYF. DNA for the CDR3: TGTGCCAGCAGCTTAGGGGTAGCGGGGGGGGAGACCCAGTACTTC.

The J gene is TRBJ2-1, the V gene TRBV5-1; 10 bases match TRBD2. Losses at the gene ends were 4 bases for V and 0 bases for J; bases not matched to a gene: 4. The germline gives CDR1 SGHRS, CDR2 YFSETQ. This CDR3 comprises 16 residues. The CDR3: CASSPVAGGSYNEQFF. CDR3 in DNA: TGCGCCAGCAGCCCGGTAGCGGGAGGCTCCTACAATGAGCAGTTCTTC.

The chain carries TRBV2 and TRBJ1-1, with TRBD1 as a possible D gene (5 bases). The CDR3 has 14 residues. Trimming took off 6 bases at V and 3 bases at J, with 14 bases between the two ends. From germline, CDR1 is SNHLY and CDR2 FYNNEI. The CDR3 DNA is TGTGCCAGCAGCTCCGTGGGGGGGGACACTGAAGCTTTCTTT. Protein product: CASSSVGGDTEAFF.

The chain has TRBV30 and TRBJ1-1, with D unclear. With 0 bases removed from V and 1 base from J, the gap between germline ends came to 3 bases. This CDR3 has 12 residues. Germline CDR1 reads GTSNPN; CDR2 reads SVGIG (reference sequence). In nucleotides, the CDR3 is TGTGCCTGGAGTGTGCGGAACACTGAAGCTTTCTTT. As protein: CAWSVRNTEAFF.

The V and J genes are TRBV7-2 and TRBJ2-7; no definite D call. This CDR3 has 13 amino acids. Trimming cost V 1 base and J 3 bases, with 7 bases left between them. In germline, CDR1 is SGHTA, CDR2 FQGNSA. This CDR3 is CASSLVVFYEQYF. Written as DNA, the CDR3 is TGTGCCAGCAGCTTAGTTGTTTTCTACGAGCAGTACTTC.

This clone was observed a few times. The V gene is TRBV6-1, the J gene TRBJ2-7; 10 nucleotides align to TRBD1. Germline V gene data show CDR1 as MNHNS and CDR2 as SASEGT. The CDR3 has 14 residues. V dropped 1 base and J dropped 7; count of bases not matched to a gene: 4. CDR3 amino acids: CASSEVRTGGEQYF. DNA for the CDR3: TGTGCCAGCAGTGAAGTAAGGACAGGGGGGGAGCAGTACTTC.

This chain connects TRBV30 to TRBJ2-3; TRBD2 aligns across 8 bases. The CDR3 contains 13 residues. From germline, CDR1 is GTSNPN and CDR2 SVGIG (reference sequence). The V and J ends lost 5 bases and 8 bases, in that order; junction bases with no gene match: 9. CDR3 sequence: CAWGAGGGGTQYF. The CDR3 DNA is TGTGCCTGGGGGGCGGGAGGCGGCGGTACGCAGTATTTT.

The chain uses TRBV19 and TRBJ1-1; D might be TRBD1 (6 bases). The CDR3 runs 16 residues. V was clipped by 3 bases and J by 7 bases, with 21 bases between them. Germline assignment: CDR1 LNHDA and CDR2 SQIVND (reference sequence). DNA of the CDR3: TGTGCCAGTAGTATGACCAGTCCGAGTTCAGGGGATGAAGCTTTCTTT. Amino acids: CASSMTSPSSGDEAFF.

J is TRBJ2-3 and V is TRBV7-2, with 8 bases that match TRBD1. V lost 5 bases and J lost 9; bases outside the gene matches: 4. There are 12 residues in the CDR3. Germline lookup yields CDR1 SGHTA and CDR2 FQGNSA. CDR3 region: CASSPRQGTQYF. The CDR3 coding sequence is TGTGCCAGCAGCCCCAGACAGGGGACGCAGTATTTT.

The chain couples TRBV9 to TRBJ1-3, with D possibly being TRBD1 (6 bases). The germline V and J ends were trimmed by 4 bases and 8 bases, with 25 bases remaining between them. CDR1 SGDLS and CDR2 YYNGEE come from the germline V gene. CDR3 size: 17 residues. The CDR3 DNA reads TGTGCCAGCAGCCCCCCGGGACATTCTGGTCGTTCTGACACCATATATTTT. It translates to CASSPPGHSGRSDTIYF.

The rearrangement links TRBV9 to TRBJ2-2; 11 bases are a match to TRBD2. Germline V lookup: CDR1 SGDLS, CDR2 YYNGEE. Losses at the gene ends were 5 bases for V and 2 bases for J; bases not matched to a gene: 2. The CDR3 extends over 15 amino acids. The CDR3 region is CASRGTSGNTGELFF. In DNA form, the CDR3 reads TGTGCCAGCAGGGGGACTAGCGGTAACACCGGGGAGCTGTTTTTT.

This clone was counted once. The chain combines TRBV9 with TRBJ2-1, with 8 nucleotides matching TRBD2. The trim removed 0 bases at V and 8 bases at J, leaving 4 bases unmatched. Germline V gene lookup returns CDR1 SGDLS and CDR2 YYNGEE. The CDR3 loop spans 14 amino acids. The CDR3 loop is CASSVGGTRDEQFF. DNA of the CDR3: TGTGCCAGCAGCGTAGGGGGGACTAGAGATGAGCAGTTCTTC.

The chain recombines TRBV6-5 with TRBJ1-3; the D is unclear. V was pared by 4 bases and J by 0 bases, with 10 bases between. The CDR3 has 15 residues. CDR1 and CDR2 (germline): MNHEY, SVGAGI. As DNA, the CDR3 is TGTGCCAGCAGTTCTGCAGGCGCCTCTGGAAACACCATATATTTT. Protein sequence: CASSSAGASGNTIYF.